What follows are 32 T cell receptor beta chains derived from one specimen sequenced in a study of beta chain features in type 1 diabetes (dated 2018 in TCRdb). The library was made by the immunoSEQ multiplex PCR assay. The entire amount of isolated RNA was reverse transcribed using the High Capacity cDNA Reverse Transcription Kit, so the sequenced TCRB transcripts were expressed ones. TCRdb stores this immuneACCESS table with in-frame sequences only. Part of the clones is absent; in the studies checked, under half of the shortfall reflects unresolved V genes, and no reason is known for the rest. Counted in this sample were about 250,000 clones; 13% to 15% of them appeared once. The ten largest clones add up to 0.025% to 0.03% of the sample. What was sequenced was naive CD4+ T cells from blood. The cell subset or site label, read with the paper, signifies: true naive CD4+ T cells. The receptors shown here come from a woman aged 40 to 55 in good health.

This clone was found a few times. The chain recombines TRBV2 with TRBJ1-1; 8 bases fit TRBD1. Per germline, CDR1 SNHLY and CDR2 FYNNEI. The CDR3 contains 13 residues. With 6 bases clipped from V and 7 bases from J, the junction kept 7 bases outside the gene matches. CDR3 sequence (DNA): TGTGCCAGCAGCCCCCGGACAGGGCTTGAAGCTTTCTTT. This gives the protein CASSPRTGLEAFF. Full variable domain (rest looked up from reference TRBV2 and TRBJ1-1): EPEVTQTPSHQVTQMGQEVILRCVPISNHLYFYWYRQILGQKVEFLVSFYNNEISEKSEIFDDQFSVERPDGSNFTLKIRSTKLEDSAMYFCASSPRTGLEAFFGQGTRLTVV.

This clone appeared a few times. The CDR3 sequence: CASSRGTARGYSYNSPLHF. DNA for the CDR3: TGTGCCAGCAGCCGAGGGACAGCGAGGGGATACTCCTATAATTCACCCCTCCACTTT. The genes are TRBV7-9 and TRBJ1-6; 7 bases are shared with TRBD1. Germline CDR1 reads SEHNR; CDR2 reads FQNEAQ (reference sequence). The CDR3 spans 19 residues. Losses at the gene ends were 5 bases for V and 0 bases for J; bases not matched to a gene: 13.

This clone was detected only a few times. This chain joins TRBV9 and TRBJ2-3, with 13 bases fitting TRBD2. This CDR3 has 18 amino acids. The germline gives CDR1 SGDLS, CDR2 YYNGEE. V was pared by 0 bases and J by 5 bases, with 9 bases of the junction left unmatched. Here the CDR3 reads CASSVGTSGGAYQDTQYF. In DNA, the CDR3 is TGTGCCAGCAGCGTAGGAACTAGCGGGGGGGCCTACCAAGATACGCAGTATTTT.

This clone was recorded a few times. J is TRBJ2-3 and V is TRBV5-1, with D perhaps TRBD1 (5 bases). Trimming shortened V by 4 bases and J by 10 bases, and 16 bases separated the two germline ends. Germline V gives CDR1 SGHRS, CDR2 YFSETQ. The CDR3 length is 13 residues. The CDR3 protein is CASSPQGRTPQYF. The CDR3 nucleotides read TGCGCCAGCAGCCCCCAGGGCCGGACGCCGCAGTATTTT.

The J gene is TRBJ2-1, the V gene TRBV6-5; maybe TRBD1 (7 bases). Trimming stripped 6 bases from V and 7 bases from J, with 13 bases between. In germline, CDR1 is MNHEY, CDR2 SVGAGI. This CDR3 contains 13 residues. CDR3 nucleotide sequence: TGTGCCAGCAGACTAGCAGGGGGTAATGAGCAGTTCTTC. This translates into CASRLAGGNEQFF.

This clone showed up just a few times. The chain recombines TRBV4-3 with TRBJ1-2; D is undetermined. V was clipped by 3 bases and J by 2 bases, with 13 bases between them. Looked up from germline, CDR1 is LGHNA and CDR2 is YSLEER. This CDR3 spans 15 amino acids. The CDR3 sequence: CASSQWSSGNYGYTF. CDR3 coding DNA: TGCGCCAGCAGCCAGTGGTCCTCCGGGAACTATGGCTACACCTTC.

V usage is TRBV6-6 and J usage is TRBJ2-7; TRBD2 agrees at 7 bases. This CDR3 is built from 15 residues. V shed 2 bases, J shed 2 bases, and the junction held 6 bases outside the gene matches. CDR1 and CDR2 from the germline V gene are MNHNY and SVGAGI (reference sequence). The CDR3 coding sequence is TGTGCCAGCAGTTACGGGCAGCGGGACCCCTACGAGCAGTACTTC. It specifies CASSYGQRDPYEQYF.

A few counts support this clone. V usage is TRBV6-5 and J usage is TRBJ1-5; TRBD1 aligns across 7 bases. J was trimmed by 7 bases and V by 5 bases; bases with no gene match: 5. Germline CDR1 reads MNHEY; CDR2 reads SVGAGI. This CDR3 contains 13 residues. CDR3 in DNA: TGTGCCAGCAGTCACGGGACAGCGCAGCCCCAGCATTTT. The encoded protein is CASSHGTAQPQHF.

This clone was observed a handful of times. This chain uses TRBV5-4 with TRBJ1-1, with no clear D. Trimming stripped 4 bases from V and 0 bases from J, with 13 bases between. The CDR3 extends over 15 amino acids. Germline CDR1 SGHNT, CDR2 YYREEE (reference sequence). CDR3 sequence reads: CASSPLPNLNTEAFF. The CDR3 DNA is TGTGCCAGCAGCCCACTTCCAAACTTGAACACTGAAGCTTTCTTT.

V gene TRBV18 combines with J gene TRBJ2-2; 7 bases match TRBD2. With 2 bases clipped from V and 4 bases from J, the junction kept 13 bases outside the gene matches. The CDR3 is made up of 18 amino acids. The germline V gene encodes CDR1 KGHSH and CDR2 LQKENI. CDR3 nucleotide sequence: TGTGCCAGCTCACCAATGGAGTTGTCTAGCGGACTCACCGGGGAGCTGTTTTTT. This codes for CASSPMELSSGLTGELFF.

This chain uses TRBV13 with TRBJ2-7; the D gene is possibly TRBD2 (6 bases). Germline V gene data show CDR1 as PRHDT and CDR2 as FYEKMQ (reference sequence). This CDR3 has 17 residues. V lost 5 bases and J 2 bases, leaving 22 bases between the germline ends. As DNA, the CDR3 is TGTGCCAGCAGCCCCCCCCGGGGGTCCTACCGAACCTACGAGCAGTACTTC. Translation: CASSPPRGSYRTYEQYF.

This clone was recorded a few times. As DNA, the CDR3 is TGTGCCAGTAGTGCCAGGGGGCGAGAAGAGACCCAGTACTTC. Amino acids: CASSARGREETQYF. This chain connects TRBV19 to TRBJ2-5, with 8 bases identical to TRBD1. V shed 5 bases, J shed 3 bases, and the junction held 5 bases outside the gene matches. The germline V gene encodes CDR1 LNHDA and CDR2 SQIVND (reference sequence). The CDR3 covers 14 residues.

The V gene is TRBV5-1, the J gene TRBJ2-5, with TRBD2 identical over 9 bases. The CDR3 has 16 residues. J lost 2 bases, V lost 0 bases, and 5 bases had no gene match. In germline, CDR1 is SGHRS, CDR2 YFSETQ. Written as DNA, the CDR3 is TGCGCCAGCAGCTTGGTTGGTAGCGGGGGTCAAGAGACCCAGTACTTC. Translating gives CASSLVGSGGQETQYF.

The CDR3 region has the DNA TGTGCCAGCAGCTTGGCGGGACAGACGGGTAAAACCCAGTACTTC. It codes for CASSLAGQTGKTQYF. The chain recombines TRBV5-4 with TRBJ2-5; 7 bases line up with TRBD1. The CDR3 sequence is 15 residues long. Germline values: CDR1 SGHNT, CDR2 YYREEE (reference sequence). Unmatched junction bases numbered 10, after V lost 0 bases and J lost 8 bases.

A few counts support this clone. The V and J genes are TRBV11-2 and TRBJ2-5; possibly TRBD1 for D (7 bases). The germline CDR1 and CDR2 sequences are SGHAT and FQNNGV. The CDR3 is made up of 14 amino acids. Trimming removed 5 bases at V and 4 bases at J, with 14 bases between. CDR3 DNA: TGTGCCAGCAGCCTGACAGGGACTCTAGAGACCCAGTACTTC. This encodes CASSLTGTLETQYF.

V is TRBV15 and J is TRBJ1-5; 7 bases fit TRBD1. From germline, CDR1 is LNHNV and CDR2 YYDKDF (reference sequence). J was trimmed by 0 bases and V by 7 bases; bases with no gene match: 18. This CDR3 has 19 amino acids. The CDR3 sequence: CATTRISMTGRYSNQPQHF. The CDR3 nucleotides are TGTGCCACCACCCGAATTTCGATGACAGGGAGATATAGCAATCAGCCCCAGCATTTT.

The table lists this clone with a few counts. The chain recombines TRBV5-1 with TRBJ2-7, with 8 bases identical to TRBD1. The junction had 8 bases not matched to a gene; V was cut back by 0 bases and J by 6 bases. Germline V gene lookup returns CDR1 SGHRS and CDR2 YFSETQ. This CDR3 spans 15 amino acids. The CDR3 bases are TGCGCCAGCAGCTTGGCGGGACAGGCTGGCGCCGAGCAGTACTTC. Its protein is CASSLAGQAGAEQYF.

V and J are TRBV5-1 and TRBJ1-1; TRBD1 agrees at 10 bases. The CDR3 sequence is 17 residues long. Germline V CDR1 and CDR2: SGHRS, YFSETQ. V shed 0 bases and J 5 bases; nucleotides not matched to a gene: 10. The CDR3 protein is CASSLGTPDRGRTEAFF. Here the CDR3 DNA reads TGCGCCAGCAGCTTGGGGACACCCGACAGGGGGCGAACTGAAGCTTTCTTT.

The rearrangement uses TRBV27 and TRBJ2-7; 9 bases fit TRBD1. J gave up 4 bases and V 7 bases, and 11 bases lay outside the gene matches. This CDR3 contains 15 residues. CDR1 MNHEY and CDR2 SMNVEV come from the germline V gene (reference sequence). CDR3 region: CASIYAGQGVYEQYF. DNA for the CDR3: TGTGCCAGCATCTATGCGGGACAGGGTGTTTACGAGCAGTACTTC.

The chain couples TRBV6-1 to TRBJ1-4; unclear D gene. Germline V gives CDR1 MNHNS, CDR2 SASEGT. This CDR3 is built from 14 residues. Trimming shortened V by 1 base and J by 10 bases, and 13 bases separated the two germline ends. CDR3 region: CASSEGGEMRKLFF. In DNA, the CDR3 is TGTGCCAGCAGTGAAGGCGGGGAAATGCGAAAACTGTTTTTT.

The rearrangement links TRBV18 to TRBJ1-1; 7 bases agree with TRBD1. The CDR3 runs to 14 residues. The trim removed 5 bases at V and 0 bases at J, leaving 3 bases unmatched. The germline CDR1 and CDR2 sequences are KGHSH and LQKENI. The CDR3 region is CASSGTVMNTEAFF. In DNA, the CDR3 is TGTGCCAGCTCAGGGACAGTCATGAACACTGAAGCTTTCTTT.

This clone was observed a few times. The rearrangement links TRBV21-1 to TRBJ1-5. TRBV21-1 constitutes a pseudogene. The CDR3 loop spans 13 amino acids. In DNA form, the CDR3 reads TGTGCCAGCAGAGGGGGAGGGAATCAGCCCCAGCATTTT. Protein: CASRGGGNQPQHF.

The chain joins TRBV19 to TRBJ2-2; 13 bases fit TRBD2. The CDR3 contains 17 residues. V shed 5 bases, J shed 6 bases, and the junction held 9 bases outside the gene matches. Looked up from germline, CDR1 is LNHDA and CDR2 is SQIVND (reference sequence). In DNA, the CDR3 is TGTGCCAGTAGTCTCTGGAGACTAGCGGGGGGCCCCGGGGAGCTGTTTTTT. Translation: CASSLWRLAGGPGELFF.

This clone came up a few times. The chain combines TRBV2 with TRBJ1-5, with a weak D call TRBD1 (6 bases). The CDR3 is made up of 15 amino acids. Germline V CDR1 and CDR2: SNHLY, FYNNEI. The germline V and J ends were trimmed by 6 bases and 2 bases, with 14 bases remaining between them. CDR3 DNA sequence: TGTGCCAGCAGAAACACAGGGAACGGCAATCAGCCCCAGCATTTT. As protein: CASRNTGNGNQPQHF.

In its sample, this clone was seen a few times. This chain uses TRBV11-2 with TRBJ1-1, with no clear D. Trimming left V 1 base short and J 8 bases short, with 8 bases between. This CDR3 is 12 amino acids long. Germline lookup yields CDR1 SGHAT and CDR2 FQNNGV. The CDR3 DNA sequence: TGTGCCAGCAGCTTAGTGGGCAAAGAAGCTTTCTTT. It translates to CASSLVGKEAFF.

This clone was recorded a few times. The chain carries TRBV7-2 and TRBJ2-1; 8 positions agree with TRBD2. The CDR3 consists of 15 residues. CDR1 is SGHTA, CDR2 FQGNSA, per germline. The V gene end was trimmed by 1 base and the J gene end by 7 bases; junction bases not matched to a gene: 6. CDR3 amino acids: CASSLGTSFPNEQFF. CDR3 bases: TGTGCCAGCAGCTTAGGGACTAGCTTTCCAAATGAGCAGTTCTTC.

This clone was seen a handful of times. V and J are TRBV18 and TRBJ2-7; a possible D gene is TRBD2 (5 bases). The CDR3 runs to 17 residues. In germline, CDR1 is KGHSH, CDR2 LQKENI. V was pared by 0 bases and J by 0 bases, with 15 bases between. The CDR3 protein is CASSPPVLGEPSYEQYF. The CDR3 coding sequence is TGTGCCAGCTCACCACCGGTTCTTGGGGAGCCCTCCTACGAGCAGTACTTC.

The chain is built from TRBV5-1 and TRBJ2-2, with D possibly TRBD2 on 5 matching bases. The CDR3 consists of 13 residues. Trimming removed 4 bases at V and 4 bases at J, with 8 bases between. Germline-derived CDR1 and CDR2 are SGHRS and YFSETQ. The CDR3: CASSPEGTGELFF. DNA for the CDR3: TGCGCCAGCAGCCCTGAGGGCACCGGGGAGCTGTTTTTT.

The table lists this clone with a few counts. CDR3 sequence: CAISARETQYF. DNA for the CDR3: TGTGCCATCAGTGCCCGTGAGACCCAGTACTTC. The chain joins TRBV10-3 to TRBJ2-5; D gene uncertain. The germline V gene has CDR1 ENHRY and CDR2 SYGVKD. V lost 4 bases and J 5 bases, leaving 5 bases between the germline ends. This CDR3 is 11 amino acids long.

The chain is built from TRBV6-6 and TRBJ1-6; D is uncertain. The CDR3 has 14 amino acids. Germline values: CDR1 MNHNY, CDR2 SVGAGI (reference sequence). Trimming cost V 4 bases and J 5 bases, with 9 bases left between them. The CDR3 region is CASSSHGDNSPLHF. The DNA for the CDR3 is TGTGCCAGCAGTTCACACGGGGATAATTCACCCCTCCACTTT.

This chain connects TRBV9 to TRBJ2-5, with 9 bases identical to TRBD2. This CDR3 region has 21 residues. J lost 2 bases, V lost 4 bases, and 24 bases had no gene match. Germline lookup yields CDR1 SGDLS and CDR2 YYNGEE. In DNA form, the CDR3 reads TGTGCCAGCAGCCCATACGGCGGGGGGGGCCGGGTTGTCTTGTCTCAAGAGACCCAGTACTTC. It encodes CASSPYGGGGRVVLSQETQYF.

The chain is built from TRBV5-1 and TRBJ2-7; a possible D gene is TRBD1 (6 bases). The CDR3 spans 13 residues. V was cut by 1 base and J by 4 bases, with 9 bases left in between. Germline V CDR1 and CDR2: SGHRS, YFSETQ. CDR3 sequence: CASSLYREYEQYF. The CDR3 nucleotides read TGCGCCAGCAGCTTGTACAGGGAATACGAGCAGTACTTC.